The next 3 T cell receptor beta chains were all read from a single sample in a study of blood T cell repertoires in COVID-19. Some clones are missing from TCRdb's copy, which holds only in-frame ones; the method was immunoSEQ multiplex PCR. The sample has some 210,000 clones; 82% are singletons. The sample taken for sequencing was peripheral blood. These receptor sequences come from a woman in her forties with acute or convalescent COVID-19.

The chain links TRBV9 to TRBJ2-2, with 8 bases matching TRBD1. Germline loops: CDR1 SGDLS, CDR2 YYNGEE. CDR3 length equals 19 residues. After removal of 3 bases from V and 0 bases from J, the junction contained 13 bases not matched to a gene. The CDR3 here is CASSDTPDRARSNTGELFF. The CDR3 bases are TGTGCCAGCAGCGACACCCCGGACAGGGCAAGGTCGAACACCGGGGAGCTGTTTTTT.

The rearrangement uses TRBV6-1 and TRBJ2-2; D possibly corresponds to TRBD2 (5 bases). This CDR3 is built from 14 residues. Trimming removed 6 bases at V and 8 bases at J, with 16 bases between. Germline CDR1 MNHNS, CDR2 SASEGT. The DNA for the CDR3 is TGTGCCAGCAGCCTGGACTGGGTTCGAGGGGAGCTGTTTTTT. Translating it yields CASSLDWVRGELFF.

Written as DNA, the CDR3 is TGTGCCAGCAGCTCCGGGACTAGCGGGAGCGTTTCCGAGCAGTACTTC. As protein: CASSSGTSGSVSEQYF. This chain uses TRBV7-2 with TRBJ2-7, with TRBD2 identical over 14 bases. Germline V gene lookup returns CDR1 SGHTA and CDR2 FQGNSA. V lost 4 bases and J lost 6; bases outside the gene matches: 8. This CDR3 has 16 amino acids.